The following is a T cell receptor (beta chain) sequence with its context. The data were taken from a study of control samples from healthy donors and cancer patients. Only in-frame clones appear in the TCRdb table, and some are missing; sequencing was by immunoSEQ multiplex PCR. The table shows 400,000 to 450,000 clones, with over 75% occurring only once. This CDR3 region has 15 residues. Germline values: CDR1 SGHDN, CDR2 FVKESK. After removal of 3 bases from V and 1 base from J, the junction contained 3 bases not matched to a gene. The origin of this receptor is a man aged 40-49 years with head and neck cancer. The sequenced sample consisted of PBMCs. V usage is TRBV14 and J usage is TRBJ1-1, with 9 bases identical to TRBD1. CDR3 residues: CASSHWGQGNTEAFF. The CDR3 nucleotides are TGTGCCAGCAGCCACTGGGGACAGGGGAACACTGAAGCTTTCTTT.